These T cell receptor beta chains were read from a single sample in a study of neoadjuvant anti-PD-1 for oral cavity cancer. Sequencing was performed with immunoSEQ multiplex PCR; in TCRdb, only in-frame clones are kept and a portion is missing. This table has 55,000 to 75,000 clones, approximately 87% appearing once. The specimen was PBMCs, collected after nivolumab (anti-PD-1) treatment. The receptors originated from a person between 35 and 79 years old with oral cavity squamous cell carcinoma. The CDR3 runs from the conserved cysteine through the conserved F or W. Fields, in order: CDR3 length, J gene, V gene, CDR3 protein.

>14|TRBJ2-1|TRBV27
CASSLRDVSGSEFF
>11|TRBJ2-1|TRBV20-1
CSARDAPSTFF
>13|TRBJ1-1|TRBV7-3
CASSLSGGTEAFF
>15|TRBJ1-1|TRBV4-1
CASSQIGRGNTEAFF
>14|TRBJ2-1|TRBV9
CASSVVGRKDEQFF
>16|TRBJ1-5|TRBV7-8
CASGRRGARSNQPQHF
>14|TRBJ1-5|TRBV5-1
CASSLAGDDQPQHF
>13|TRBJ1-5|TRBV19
CASTAYSNQPQHF
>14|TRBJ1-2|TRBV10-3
CAAARDGPLYGYTF
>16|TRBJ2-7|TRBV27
CASSLSVPSGLYEQYF
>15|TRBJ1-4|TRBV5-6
CASSPGGRGAEKLFF
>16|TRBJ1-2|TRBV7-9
CASSLAYSDRTGGYTF
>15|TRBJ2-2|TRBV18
CASSPYAGYTGELFF
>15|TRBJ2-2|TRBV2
CASSEGSREIGELFF
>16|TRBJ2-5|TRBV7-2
CASSSPKSGGTETQYF
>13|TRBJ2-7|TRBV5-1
CASSGTSVYEQYF
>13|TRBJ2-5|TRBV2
CASSDRGGETQYF
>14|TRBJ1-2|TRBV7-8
CASSPRQGEGGYTF
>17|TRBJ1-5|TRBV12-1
CASSFARVLEGNQPQHF
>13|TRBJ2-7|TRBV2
CASNPGGGYEQYF
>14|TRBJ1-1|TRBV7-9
CASSSSTGYTEAFF
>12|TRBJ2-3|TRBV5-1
CASSLAGDTQYF
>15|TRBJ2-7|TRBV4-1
CASSQEWDRGYEQYF
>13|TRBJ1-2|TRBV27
CASAPGQSYGYTF
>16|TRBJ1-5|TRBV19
CASRLEQGTGDQPQHF
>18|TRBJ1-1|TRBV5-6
CASSPTGQGGGKNTEAFF
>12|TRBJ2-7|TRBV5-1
CASSLRGGEQYF
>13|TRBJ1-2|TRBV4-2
CASSSEGGYGYTF
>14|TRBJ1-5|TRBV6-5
CASSADRGVQPQHF
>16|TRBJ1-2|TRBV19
CASSSFDGVGNYGYTF
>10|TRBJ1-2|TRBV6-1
CASSERQKEF
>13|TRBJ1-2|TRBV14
CASSQDTYYGYTF
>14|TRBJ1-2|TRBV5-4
CASSLVGGRDGYTF
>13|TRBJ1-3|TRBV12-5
CASGEISGNTIYF
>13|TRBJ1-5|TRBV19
CASSPRDNQPQHF
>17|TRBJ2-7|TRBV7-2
CASSDQVGLAGVYEQYF
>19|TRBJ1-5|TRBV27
CASSLWVTGSGVSNQPQHF
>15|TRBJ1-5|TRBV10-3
CAISADRDANQPQHF
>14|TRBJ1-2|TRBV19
CASSPVGINYGYTF
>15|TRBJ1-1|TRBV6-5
CASRSSTGGNTEAFF
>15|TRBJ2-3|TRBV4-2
CASSQLWTSGGTQYF
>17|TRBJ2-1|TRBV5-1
CASSLSSVTYPYNEQFF
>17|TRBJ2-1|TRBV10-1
CASSVLAGGPGHNEQFF
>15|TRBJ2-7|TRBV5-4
CASSFRGRSTYEQYF
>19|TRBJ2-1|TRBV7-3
CASSLKPVLAGLSYNEQFF
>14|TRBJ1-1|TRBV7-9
CASSSQGARTEAFF
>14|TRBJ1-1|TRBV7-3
CASSLGQTNTEAFF
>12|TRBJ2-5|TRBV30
CAGGGSQETQYF
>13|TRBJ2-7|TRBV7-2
CASSFMTSYEQYF